A single sample gave rise to the 31 T cell receptor beta chains below, sequenced in a study of cytomegalovirus exposure and HLA in healthy donors (dated by TCRdb to between 2016 and 2019). Libraries came from the immunoSEQ multiplex PCR assay. A mixture of 60 forward primers for TCR Vbeta segments and 13 reverse primers for TCR Jbeta segments was used in the multiplex PCR. Held by TCRdb, this immuneACCESS table contains in-frame sequences only and omits some clones. Under half of the omission traces to an unresolved V gene where checked; the cause of the rest is unknown. In all, the sample holds around 140,000 clones, and about 75% of those were seen once. 1.1% to 1.5% of the sample rests with the top ten. The sample comprised PBMCs. These TCRs come from a woman in her thirties or forties in good health and CMV-seronegative.

The chain recombines TRBV28 with TRBJ1-6, with TRBD1 identical over 7 bases. Germline trimming cut 5 bases from V and 0 bases from J; bases unmatched to any gene: 1. The CDR3 has 15 residues. CDR1 is MDHEN and CDR2 is SYDVKM in the germline V gene. CDR3 sequence (DNA): TGTGCCAGCAGTCGGGACAGCTCCTATAATTCACCCCTCCACTTT. Translation gives CASSRDSSYNSPLHF.

The CDR3 coding sequence is TGTGCCAGCAGGGATTACAGGACAACTAATGAAAAACTGTTTTTT. Protein: CASRDYRTTNEKLFF. The V call is TRBV6-6, the J call TRBJ1-4, with D tentatively TRBD1 (5 bases). Germline V gives CDR1 MNHNY, CDR2 SVGAGI (reference sequence). The CDR3 loop spans 15 amino acids. V was shortened by 6 bases and J by 0 bases, with 11 bases between the two germline ends.

This chain connects TRBV5-1 to TRBJ2-5, with TRBD2 matching over 8 bases. The CDR3 is 17 residues long. The germline gives CDR1 SGHRS, CDR2 YFSETQ. J was trimmed by 5 bases and V by 0 bases; bases with no gene match: 12. In nucleotides, the CDR3 is TGCGCCAGCAGCTTGGACTCTCCTGCCGCGGGGGGTGAGACCCAGTACTTC. Translating gives CASSLDSPAAGGETQYF.

The rearrangement joins TRBV2 to TRBJ1-4, with a possible D match to TRBD1 (5 bases). CDR1 is SNHLY, CDR2 FYNNEI, per germline. This CDR3 spans 19 amino acids. V gave up 4 bases and J gave up 0 bases, with 21 bases separating them. The CDR3: CASSVQTQLLGPTNEKLFF. CDR3 DNA: TGTGCCAGCAGTGTCCAAACACAACTACTGGGGCCAACTAATGAAAAACTGTTTTTT.

The V and J genes are TRBV15 and TRBJ1-5; D unclear. V was clipped by 3 bases and J by 3 bases, with 9 bases between them. The CDR3 is made up of 14 amino acids. The germline CDR1 and CDR2 sequences are LNHNV and YYDKDF (reference sequence). This CDR3 reads CATSSYRFNQPQHF. CDR3 nucleotide sequence: TGTGCCACCAGCAGCTACAGATTCAATCAGCCCCAGCATTTT.

CDR3 residues: CASSLIGGHYGYTF. The CDR3 DNA sequence: TGTGCCAGCAGCTTGATCGGAGGGCACTATGGCTACACCTTC. The V call is TRBV5-4, the J call TRBJ1-2, with unresolved D. From germline, CDR1 is SGHNT and CDR2 YYREEE (reference sequence). With 1 base removed from V and 3 bases from J, the gap between germline ends came to 10 bases. The CDR3 runs to 14 residues.

The V and J genes are TRBV7-6 and TRBJ2-2, with TRBD1 as a possible D gene (7 bases). CDR3 size: 14 residues. V dropped 2 bases and J dropped 6 bases, with 10 bases sitting between them. Germline V gives CDR1 SGHVS, CDR2 FNYEAQ. The CDR3 loop reads CASSLQGGPGELFF. The CDR3 DNA reads as TGTGCCAGCAGCTTACAGGGGGGCCCCGGGGAGCTGTTTTTT.

The CDR3 coding sequence is TGTGCCAGCCGATCCTGGGGGGGGATCTATGGCTACACCTTC. Its translation: CASRSWGGIYGYTF. This chain connects TRBV5-4 to TRBJ1-2; possible D gene TRBD1, 5 bases. V was pared by 7 bases and J by 4 bases, with 17 bases between. The length of the CDR3 is 14 residues. The germline gives CDR1 SGHNT, CDR2 YYREEE (reference sequence).

The V gene is TRBV7-6, the J gene TRBJ1-3; the match to TRBD1 covers 7 bases. Germline lookup yields CDR1 SGHVS and CDR2 FNYEAQ. The CDR3 has 20 residues. V was pared by 5 bases and J by 0 bases, with 19 bases of the junction left unmatched. The CDR3 loop is CASSPSPDRVWSSSGNTIYF. Written as DNA, the CDR3 is TGTGCCAGCAGCCCCAGCCCCGACAGGGTTTGGTCCAGCTCTGGAAACACCATATATTTT.

The chain joins TRBV7-9 to TRBJ1-2; 7 nucleotides align to TRBD1. The CDR3 contains 15 residues. With 0 bases clipped from V and 5 bases from J, the junction kept 6 bases outside the gene matches. CDR1 and CDR2 from the germline V gene are SEHNR and FQNEAQ (reference sequence). CDR3 bases: TGTGCCAGCAGCTTAGCACAGGGACAGTGGTATGGCTACACCTTC. Encoded protein: CASSLAQGQWYGYTF.

A remark on this clone: Because it lacks the conserved phenylalanine or tryptophan at the end, this CDR3 is likely a read error. Because the CDR3's place on the DNA is in doubt, the DNA is left out and the CDR3 is given as listed by TCRdb. The chain uses TRBV25-1 and TRBJ1-6. Germline assignment: CDR1 MGHDK and CDR2 SYGVNS. 9 amino acids form the CDR3, both terminal residues included. This CDR3 is CASSIEREG.

The rearrangement joins TRBV15 to TRBJ1-4; D gene ambiguous. The CDR3 has 12 amino acids. Germline V gene lookup returns CDR1 LNHNV and CDR2 YYDKDF (reference sequence). Trimming cost V 4 bases and J 3 bases, with 3 bases left between them. This chain's CDR3 is CATSTPNEKLFF. Written as DNA, the CDR3 is TGTGCCACCAGCACTCCTAATGAAAAACTGTTTTTT.

This clone was detected only once. This chain connects TRBV7-2 to TRBJ2-3; maybe TRBD2 (5 bases). V shed 0 bases and J shed 1 base, with 14 bases lying between them. Germline loops: CDR1 SGHTA, CDR2 FQGNSA. The CDR3 is 17 amino acids. CDR3 protein: CASSLARVIPGTDTQYF. DNA for the CDR3: TGTGCCAGCAGCTTAGCGCGGGTTATCCCTGGCACAGATACGCAGTATTTT.

The chain carries TRBV5-1 and TRBJ1-4; tentatively, D is TRBD1 (6 bases). The V end lost 1 base, the J end lost 8 bases, and 15 bases lay between the germline ends. From germline, CDR1 is SGHRS and CDR2 YFSETQ. The length of the CDR3 is 15 residues. The CDR3 spells CASSLSPGEQEKLFF. The DNA of the CDR3 is TGCGCCAGCAGCTTGAGTCCAGGGGAGCAAGAAAAACTGTTTTTT.

V gene TRBV6-5 combines with J gene TRBJ1-1; perhaps TRBD1 as D (6 bases). Germline CDR1 reads MNHEY; CDR2 reads SVGAGI. The CDR3 spans 14 residues. The ends were cut back, 0 bases at V and 4 bases at J, with 9 bases in the middle. The CDR3 here is CASSYSRGTTEAFF. The CDR3 nucleotides are TGTGCCAGCAGTTACTCGAGGGGGACCACTGAAGCTTTCTTT.

V gene TRBV4-1 combines with J gene TRBJ1-1; D unresolved. Trimming removed 1 base from V and 1 base from J, with 16 bases in between. CDR1 MGHRA and CDR2 YSYEKL come from the germline V gene. The CDR3 totals 17 residues. CDR3 DNA sequence: TGCGCCAGCAGCCAAGGAAGCAAACCGGGAGCGAACACTGAAGCTTTCTTT. Its protein is CASSQGSKPGANTEAFF.

This clone occurred a few times. V gene TRBV5-1 combines with J gene TRBJ1-1; tentative D call: TRBD1 (5 bases). From germline, CDR1 is SGHRS and CDR2 YFSETQ. This CDR3 comprises 15 residues. V was trimmed by 0 bases and J by 7 bases, leaving 16 bases between them. The chain's CDR3 is CASSLVSWTRDEAFF. The CDR3 DNA reads TGCGCCAGCAGCTTGGTGAGTTGGACACGCGATGAAGCTTTCTTT. The full variable domain, completed using reference TRBV5-1 and TRBJ1-1, is KAGVTQTPRYLIKTRGQQVTLSCSPISGHRSVSWYQQTPGQGLQFLFEYFSETQRNKGNFPGRFSGRQFSNSRSEMNVSTLELGDSALYLCASSLVSWTRDEAFFGQGTRLTVV.

The V gene is TRBV28, the J gene TRBJ2-1; 8 nucleotides match TRBD1. CDR3 size: 17 residues. Germline trimming cut 6 bases from V and 4 bases from J; bases unmatched to any gene: 14. Germline V lookup: CDR1 MDHEN, CDR2 SYDVKM. The CDR3 coding sequence is TGTGCCAGCAGAAGAGGGACAGGCGGAAGGACGTACAATGAGCAGTTCTTC. It specifies CASRRGTGGRTYNEQFF.

The chain joins TRBV6-5 to TRBJ2-3; D is possibly TRBD2 (5 bases). V lost 0 bases to trimming and J lost 2 bases, with 9 bases between them. Germline loops: CDR1 MNHEY, CDR2 SVGAGI. The CDR3 runs 15 residues. The CDR3 loop is CASSYSGRTTDTQYF. The CDR3 DNA follows: TGTGCCAGCAGTTACTCGGGGAGAACCACAGATACGCAGTATTTT.

The chain has TRBV7-9 and TRBJ1-1; no reliable D call. V shed 5 bases and J shed 5 bases, with 15 bases lying between them. Per the germline V gene, CDR1 is SEHNR and CDR2 is FQNEAQ (reference sequence). This CDR3 is built from 14 residues. This CDR3 is CASSREVVGTEAFF. In nucleotides, the CDR3 is TGTGCCAGCAGCCGGGAAGTGGTCGGAACTGAAGCTTTCTTT.

The chain combines TRBV9 with TRBJ1-4, with D tentatively TRBD1 (6 bases). Per the germline V gene, CDR1 is SGDLS and CDR2 is YYNGEE. V was trimmed by 4 bases and J by 4 bases, leaving 14 bases between them. There are 15 residues in the CDR3. The CDR3: CASSPGRTVNEKLFF. The DNA of the CDR3 is TGTGCCAGCAGCCCGGGCAGGACAGTTAATGAAAAACTGTTTTTT.

About this clone itself: The sample carries other DNA sequences with the same CDR3. The V and J genes are TRBV4-2 and TRBJ1-2; no clear D gene. CDR1 is LGHNA and CDR2 is YNFKEQ in the germline V gene. CDR3 length equals 14 residues. The V gene lost 0 bases and the J gene lost 2 bases, with 7 bases spanning the gap. For the CDR3, the DNA is TGTGCCAGCAGCCAAGACGAGGTGAACTATGGCTACACCTTC. Encoded protein: CASSQDEVNYGYTF.

The genes are TRBV27 and TRBJ1-5; TRBD1 is a possible D gene (6 bases). Germline V CDR1 and CDR2: MNHEY, SMNVEV (reference sequence). The CDR3 sequence is 21 residues long. Deletions cut 6 bases from V and 4 bases from J, with 34 bases between. DNA for the CDR3: TGTGCCAGCAGAGGGATTCGGGGGGCCCTTGGGGTGGGTGAGCGAAATCAGCCCCAGCATTTT. This encodes CASRGIRGALGVGERNQPQHF.

This clone was seen a few times. V is TRBV6-5 and J is TRBJ2-5, with D tentatively TRBD1 (5 bases). The DNA end lines up better with TRBJ2-7; the J call may be wrong. The CDR3 contains 15 residues. Germline V gene sequence: CDR1 MNHEY, CDR2 SVGAGI. CDR3 in amino acids: CASSYSEGQYYEQYF. As DNA, the CDR3 is TGTGCCAGCAGTTACTCGGAAGGACAATACTACGAGCAGTACTTC.

The V gene is TRBV2, the J gene TRBJ1-5, with a weak D call TRBD1 (6 bases). The V and J ends lost 5 bases and 4 bases respectively, with 12 bases between them. The CDR3 is 14 residues long. Germline V gives CDR1 SNHLY, CDR2 FYNNEI. CDR3 DNA: TGTGCCAGCAGTCCGGACAGCTTAAATCAGCCCCAGCATTTT. It is translated as CASSPDSLNQPQHF. The full variable domain, in which reference TRBV2 and TRBJ1-5 provide the parts outside the CDR3, is EPEVTQTPSHQVTQMGQEVILRCVPISNHLYFYWYRQILGQKVEFLVSFYNNEISEKSEIFDDQFSVERPDGSNFTLKIRSTKLEDSAMYFCASSPDSLNQPQHFGDGTRLSIL.

Only one count was recorded for this clone. The chain employs TRBV19 and TRBJ1-1; D gene uncertain. The V and J ends lost 10 bases and 5 bases respectively, with 20 bases between them. The CDR3 covers 14 residues. The germline V gene has CDR1 LNHDA and CDR2 SQIVND (reference sequence). This CDR3 is CAIFGGGSRTEAFF. DNA of the CDR3: TGTGCCATCTTCGGAGGAGGGAGCAGGACTGAAGCTTTCTTT.

This clone appeared a few times. The chain combines TRBV5-1 with TRBJ2-7; 11 bases match TRBD1. V shed 4 bases and J 2 bases; nucleotides not matched to a gene: 5. CDR3 length: 15 amino acids. Germline CDR1 SGHRS, CDR2 YFSETQ. For the CDR3, the DNA is TGCGCCAGCAGCCAGGACAGGGGGCCCACCTACGAGCAGTACTTC. This translates into CASSQDRGPTYEQYF. Looking up the rest from reference TRBV5-1 and TRBJ2-7 gives the full variable domain: KAGVTQTPRYLIKTRGQQVTLSCSPISGHRSVSWYQQTPGQGLQFLFEYFSETQRNKGNFPGRFSGRQFSNSRSEMNVSTLELGDSALYLCASSQDRGPTYEQYFGPGTRLTVT.

J is TRBJ2-2 and V is TRBV5-8, with 8 bases aligning to TRBD1. The CDR3 spans 16 residues. Germline assignment: CDR1 SGHTS and CDR2 YDEGEE. With V trimmed by 5 bases and J by 1 base, 7 bases remained unmatched. In nucleotides, the CDR3 is TGTGCCAGCAGACACTGGACAGGGAGGAACACCGGGGAGCTGTTTTTT. Its translation: CASRHWTGRNTGELFF.

This clone was seen more than once but under ten times. The rearrangement joins TRBV2 to TRBJ2-7; possibly TRBD2 for D (6 bases). The CDR3 covers 13 residues. Germline CDR1 and CDR2: SNHLY and FYNNEI. Trimming stripped 1 base from V and 3 bases from J, with 7 bases between. The CDR3, as DNA: TGTGCCAGCAGTGAAGGGGGGGACTACGAGCAGTACTTC. Translation: CASSEGGDYEQYF. Filled out from reference TRBV2 and TRBJ2-7, the complete variable domain reads EPEVTQTPSHQVTQMGQEVILRCVPISNHLYFYWYRQILGQKVEFLVSFYNNEISEKSEIFDDQFSVERPDGSNFTLKIRSTKLEDSAMYFCASSEGGDYEQYFGPGTRLTVT.

The chain joins TRBV30 to TRBJ1-5; TRBD1 matches at 7 bases. The CDR3 is 13 residues long. V gave up 3 bases and J gave up 4 bases; unmatched junction bases: 3. Germline lookup yields CDR1 GTSNPN and CDR2 SVGIG (reference sequence). The chain's CDR3 is CAWSEQGNQPQHF. CDR3 nucleotide sequence: TGTGCCTGGAGCGAACAGGGGAATCAGCCCCAGCATTTT.

The chain uses TRBV29-1 and TRBJ2-1; 15 bases align to TRBD2. The junction had 6 bases not matched to a gene; V was cut back by 4 bases and J by 2 bases. This CDR3 has 17 residues. Germline-derived CDR1 and CDR2 are SQVTM and ANQGSEA. The CDR3, as DNA: TGCAGCGTTGGCCGGACTAGCGGGGGGGCAGCCTACAATGAGCAGTTCTTC. It codes for CSVGRTSGGAAYNEQFF.